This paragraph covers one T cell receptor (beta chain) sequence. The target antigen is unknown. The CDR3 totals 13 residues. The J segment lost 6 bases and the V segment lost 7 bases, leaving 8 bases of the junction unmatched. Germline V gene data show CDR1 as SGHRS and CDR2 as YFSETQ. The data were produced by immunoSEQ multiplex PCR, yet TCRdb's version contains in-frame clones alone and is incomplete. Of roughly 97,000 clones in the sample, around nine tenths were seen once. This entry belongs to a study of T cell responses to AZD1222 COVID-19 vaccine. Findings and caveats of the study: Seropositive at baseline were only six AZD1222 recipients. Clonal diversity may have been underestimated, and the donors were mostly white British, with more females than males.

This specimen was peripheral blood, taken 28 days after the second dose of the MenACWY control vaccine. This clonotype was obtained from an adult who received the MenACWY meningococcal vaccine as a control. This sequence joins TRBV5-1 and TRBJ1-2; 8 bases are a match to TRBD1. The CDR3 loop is CASQLGQGDGYTF. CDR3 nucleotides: TGCGCCAGCCAACTAGGACAGGGCGATGGCTACACCTTC.